Each of the 8 T cell receptor beta chains below was sequenced from the same sample in a study of tumour-infiltrating T cells in Burkitt lymphoma. The assay was immunoSEQ multiplex PCR, and TCRdb's table has in-frame clones only and misses some. The sample consists of approximately 5,100 clones, less than 15% of them appearing once. Sequenced input: tumor tissue. These TCRs come from a human donor with Burkitt lymphoma.

CDR3 residues: CASSWSRKETQYF. The CDR3 DNA reads as TGTGCCAGCAGCTGGTCCAGAAAAGAGACCCAGTACTTC. V usage is TRBV5-6 and J usage is TRBJ2-5, with no clear D. Trimming pared 3 bases from V and 3 bases from J, leaving 9 bases between. The CDR3 totals 13 residues. CDR1 SGHDT and CDR2 YYEEEE come from the germline V gene.

By sample share, this clone is medium-sized. The CDR3 nucleotides read TGTGCCAGCAGCTTAGCCCCGGGACACTATGGCTACACCTTC. This translates into CASSLAPGHYGYTF. The J gene is TRBJ1-2, the V gene TRBV7-9, with D perhaps matching TRBD1 (5 bases). CDR1 is SEHNR, CDR2 FQNEAQ, per germline (reference sequence). Trimming took 0 bases from V and 3 from J, leaving 8 bases between them. This CDR3 is built from 14 residues.

CDR3 sequence: CASSQDRRKRAGGSGELFF. Written as DNA, the CDR3 is TGTGCCAGCAGCCAAGATCGAAGGAAAAGGGCAGGGGGCTCTGGGGAGCTGTTTTTT. The genes are TRBV4-2 and TRBJ2-2; 8 nucleotides agree with TRBD1. Germline V gives CDR1 LGHNA, CDR2 YNFKEQ. V dropped 0 bases and J dropped 8; count of bases not matched to a gene: 17. The CDR3 is 19 amino acids.

This clone turned up a few times. The CDR3 nucleotides are TGCGCCAGCAGCTCCCTCGAGGGTTTGTCCACCGGGGAGCTGTTTTTT. Translating it yields CASSSLEGLSTGELFF. The chain has TRBV5-1 and TRBJ2-2; a weak D match, TRBD2 (5 bases). The germline CDR1 and CDR2 sequences are SGHRS and YFSETQ. V dropped 3 bases and J dropped 4 bases, with 16 bases sitting between them. CDR3 size: 16 residues.

V is TRBV28 and J is TRBJ1-3; no reliable D call. The CDR3 consists of 11 residues. V was trimmed by 5 bases and J by 6 bases, leaving 5 bases between them. Germline values: CDR1 MDHEN, CDR2 SYDVKM. CDR3 loop: CASSAPNTIYF. The DNA of the CDR3 is TGTGCCAGCAGTGCACCAAACACCATATATTTT.

Judged by abundance, this clone is large. This chain connects TRBV11-2 to TRBJ1-2; no definite D call. Trimming stripped 2 bases from V and 4 bases from J, with 11 bases between. The CDR3 sequence is 14 residues long. Per the germline V gene, CDR1 is SGHAT and CDR2 is FQNNGV. CDR3 sequence (DNA): TGTGCCAGCAGCTTAAATGGAGGAATCTATGGCTACACCTTC. Its protein is CASSLNGGIYGYTF.

The V and J genes are TRBV9 and TRBJ2-7, with unresolved D. Germline assignment: CDR1 SGDLS and CDR2 YYNGEE. The CDR3 totals 11 residues. Deletions cut 3 bases from V and 0 bases from J, with 1 base between. CDR3 in DNA: TGTGCCAGCAGCGCCTCCTACGAGCAGTACTTC. Encoded protein: CASSASYEQYF.

The chain joins TRBV4-1 to TRBJ2-1, with 10 bases that match TRBD2. The CDR3 has 18 residues. J lost 4 bases, V lost 0 bases, and 9 bases had no gene match. In germline, CDR1 is MGHRA, CDR2 YSYEKL. The CDR3, as DNA: TGCGCCAGCAGCCAAGATAGACTAGCGGGTGTTCTTTACAATGAGCAGTTCTTC. This encodes CASSQDRLAGVLYNEQFF.